Reported below is one T cell receptor (beta chain). The target antigen is unknown. Vbeta (60) and Jbeta (13) primers were used in the PCR. Authors' analysis steps: A follow-up analysis tallied 73 million or so unique TCR beta chains, some 9.9 million shared. Clones were sequenced by immunoSEQ multiplex PCR, and TCRdb holds only the in-frame ones, with some missing. The V and J calls and clone size are taken from that table; D and trimming were inferred from the DNA. The sample lists about 110,000 clones, roughly four fifths occurring once. This specimen belongs to a study of cytomegalovirus exposure and HLA in healthy donors. Whole-study findings and limits: Trimming of TCR beta V- and J-genes showed a link, identified in a later analysis, to a missense DCLRE1C variant. In a later analysis, HLA-associated TCR beta chains were more clonally expanded than equally common others. The productive fraction for most TCR beta V segments was about 90% or about 30% in an earlier analysis.

Input material: PBMCs. The sequence was collected from a man between 35 and 55 years old in good health and CMV-seronegative.

The CDR3 bases are TGTGCCATCAGTGAGAGACAGGGGGAGGTTGCAGATACGCAGTATTTT. Encoded protein: CAISERQGEVADTQYF. The chain uses TRBV10-3 and TRBJ2-3; TRBD1 matches at 9 bases. Per the germline V gene, CDR1 is ENHRY and CDR2 is SYGVKD. CDR3 size: 16 residues. Trimming at V came to 2 bases and at J to 4 bases, leaving 7 bases not matched to a gene.